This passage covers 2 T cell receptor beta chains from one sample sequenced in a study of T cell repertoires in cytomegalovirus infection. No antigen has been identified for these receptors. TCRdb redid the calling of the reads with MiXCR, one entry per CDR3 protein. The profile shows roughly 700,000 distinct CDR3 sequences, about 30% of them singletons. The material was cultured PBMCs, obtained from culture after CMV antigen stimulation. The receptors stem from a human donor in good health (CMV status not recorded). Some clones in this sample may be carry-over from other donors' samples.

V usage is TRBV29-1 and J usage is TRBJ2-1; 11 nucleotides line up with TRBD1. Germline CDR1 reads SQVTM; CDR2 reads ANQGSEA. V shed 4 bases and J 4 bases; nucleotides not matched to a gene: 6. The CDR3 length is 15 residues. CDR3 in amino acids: CSVGAGTGGYNEQFF. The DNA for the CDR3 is TGCAGCGTTGGAGCGGGGACAGGGGGATACAATGAGCAGTTCTTC.

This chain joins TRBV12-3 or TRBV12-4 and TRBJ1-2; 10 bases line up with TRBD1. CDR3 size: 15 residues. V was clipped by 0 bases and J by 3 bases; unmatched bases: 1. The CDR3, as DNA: TGTGCCAGCAGTTTAGCCGGGACAGGGGACTATGGCTACACCTTC. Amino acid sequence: CASSLAGTGDYGYTF.